This T cell receptor beta chain was recorded in a study of T cells in Graves' hyperthyroidism and ophthalmopathy. Study conclusions and caveats: Most thyroid clonotypes that were expanded above 0.001 also turned up in blood. The model forecast ophthalmopathy, anticipating it by a median roughly 6 months before onset.

V was pared by 2 bases and J by 7 bases, with 5 bases of the junction left unmatched. Germline V lookup: CDR1 ENHRY, CDR2 SYGVKD. The CDR3 is 15 residues long. Hyperthyroidism was newly diagnosed in patients aged 18 to 65 (duration under 2 months). Thyroid ultrasound and orbital computed tomography, with clinical symptoms and serum thyroxine and TRAb, informed diagnoses. Amplification of TCR beta CDR3 regions was performed using RNA transcripts as template. The HTBI set primed first-round TCR CDR3 RT-PCR. One entry per CDR3 protein results from TCRdb running MiXCR on the multiplex PCR reads. The sample holds almost 50,000 distinct CDR3 sequences, around 55% seen once. About this clonotype: Its specificity is unknown.

The rearrangement links TRBV10-3 to TRBJ2-5; 12 bases fit TRBD2. This TCR derives from a man aged 18 to 30 with Graves' hyperthyroidism. The material sequenced was peripheral blood or thyroid tissue (not recorded which). This CDR3 reads CAISEGLAGRGTQYF. The CDR3 DNA reads TGTGCCATCAGTGAGGGACTAGCGGGGAGGGGGACCCAGTACTTC.